The 19 T cell receptor beta chains listed next were all sequenced from one sample in a study of T cells in Graves' hyperthyroidism and ophthalmopathy. There were TCR beta CDR3 regions amplified from RNA transcripts. The HTBI primer set drove a first-round RT-PCR of the TCR CDR3. One entry per CDR3 protein results from TCRdb running MiXCR on the multiplex PCR reads. The sample lists fewer than 700,000 distinct CDR3 sequences; about 16% were seen once. The sequencing input was blood. These receptor sequences come from a woman aged 25-40 years with Graves' hyperthyroidism.

This clonotype was found many times. The chain has TRBV18 and TRBJ2-7, with D unresolved. The length of the CDR3 is 13 residues. V was shortened by 0 bases and J by 5 bases, with 8 bases between the two germline ends. Looked up from germline, CDR1 is KGHSH and CDR2 is LQKENI. The CDR3 nucleotides read TGTGCCAGCTCACCACCGCACGACGACGAGCAGTACTTC. It encodes CASSPPHDDEQYF.

This clonotype has a count of ten or more. V gene TRBV2 combines with J gene TRBJ1-1, with D maybe TRBD1 (5 bases). This CDR3 contains 11 residues. Per the germline V gene, CDR1 is SNHLY and CDR2 is FYNNEI. The germline V and J ends were trimmed by 3 bases and 11 bases, with 10 bases remaining between them. Here the CDR3 DNA reads TGTGCCAGCAGTGAGTTCAGGGACGCTTTCTTT. Its translation is CASSEFRDAFF.

This clonotype turned up a few times. V usage is TRBV29-1 and J usage is TRBJ2-2, with D perhaps given as TRBD1 or TRBD2 (6 bases each). This CDR3 has 14 amino acids. V lost 7 bases and J lost 5, with 17 bases in between. The V gene's germline CDR1 is SQVTM and CDR2 ANQGSEA. For the CDR3, the DNA is TGCAGCGCACGAGGGGGGAGAGGTACCGGGGAGCTGTTTTTT. Protein sequence: CSARGGRGTGELFF.

The chain couples TRBV30 to TRBJ2-7, with D unresolved. The germline V gene has CDR1 GTSNPN and CDR2 SVGIG (reference sequence). There are 14 residues in the CDR3. V lost 5 bases and J lost 2, with 16 bases in between. CDR3 coding DNA: TGTGCCTGGGCCGAGATGGGCGGAACCTACGAGCAGTACTTC. This codes for CAWAEMGGTYEQYF.

At least ten counts were recorded for this clonotype. The chain couples TRBV11-2 to TRBJ1-3, with a possible D match to TRBD1 (5 bases). Germline values: CDR1 SGHAT, CDR2 FQNNGV. V lost 5 bases, J lost 4 bases, and 15 bases lay in between. This CDR3 is built from 15 residues. CDR3 sequence reads: CASSPLRGTGNTIYF. The CDR3 nucleotides are TGTGCCAGCAGCCCACTGAGAGGGACCGGAAACACCATATATTTT. Variable domain in full (rest from reference TRBV11-2 and TRBJ1-3): EAGVAQSPRYKIIEKRQSVAFWCNPISGHATLYWYQQILGQGPKLLIQFQNNGVVDDSQLPKDRFSAERLKGVDSTLKIQPAKLEDSAVYLCASSPLRGTGNTIYFGEGSWLTVV.

This clonotype was counted ten times or more. The chain combines TRBV11-1 with TRBJ2-1; 9 nucleotides align to TRBD2. Germline V gives CDR1 SGHAT, CDR2 FQDESV (reference sequence). This CDR3 region has 15 residues. J lost 10 bases, V lost 1 base, and 8 bases had no gene match. CDR3 region: CASSLVSGRGWEQFF. Here the CDR3 DNA reads TGTGCCAGCAGCTTAGTTAGCGGGAGAGGTTGGGAGCAGTTCTTC. The complete variable domain, with remaining parts taken from reference TRBV11-1 and TRBJ2-1, reads EAEVAQSPRYKITEKSQAVAFWCDPISGHATLYWYRQILGQGPELLVQFQDESVVDDSQLPKDRFSAERLKGVDSTLKIQPAELGDSAMYLCASSLVSGRGWEQFFGPGTRLTVL.

This clonotype occurred many times. V and J are TRBV12-3 or TRBV12-4 and TRBJ2-1, with D perhaps TRBD1 (5 bases). Trimming removed 3 bases from V and 5 bases from J, with 8 bases in between. CDR3 length: 13 amino acids. For the CDR3, the DNA is TGTGCCAGCAGTTTCTCCAGGGACAATGAGCAGTTCTTC. As protein: CASSFSRDNEQFF.

As for this clonotype: Just one base apart from a much larger clone, this may be a read error. The chain is built from TRBV7-2 and TRBJ1-2; D uncertain. This CDR3 spans 11 amino acids. CDR1 and CDR2 from the germline V gene are SGHTA and FQGNSA. The CDR3, as DNA: TGTGACAGCAGCTTACAAGAGGGCTACACCTTC. This gives the protein CDSSLQEGYTF.

This clonotype was seen repeatedly, ten times or more. This chain joins TRBV9 and TRBJ1-2, with D possibly matching TRBD1 (6 bases). Germline assignment: CDR1 SGDLS and CDR2 YYNGEE. This CDR3 spans 14 amino acids. The V and J ends lost 0 bases and 6 bases respectively, with 12 bases between them. The CDR3 DNA follows: TGTGCCAGCAGCGTAGACGTAGGGGGTGATGGCTACACCTTC. This codes for CASSVDVGGDGYTF.

This clonotype was detected ten times or more. This sequence joins TRBV20-1 and TRBJ1-2, with 7 bases lining up with TRBD1. The CDR3 is 14 amino acids. V gave up 4 bases and J gave up 0 bases; unmatched junction bases: 5. Looked up from germline, CDR1 is DFQATT and CDR2 is SNEGSKA (reference sequence). The CDR3 nucleotides are TGCAGTGCTACCCCGGGACAGTCTAACTATGGCTACACCTTC. Its translation: CSATPGQSNYGYTF.

This clonotype appeared many times. The chain recombines TRBV6-5 with TRBJ2-5; D remains ambiguous. The CDR3 consists of 14 residues. The V and J ends lost 0 bases and 2 bases respectively, with 7 bases between them. Germline V gene lookup returns CDR1 MNHEY and CDR2 SVGAGI. The CDR3 protein is CASSYSNQQETQYF. The CDR3, as DNA: TGTGCCAGCAGTTACTCTAACCAGCAAGAGACCCAGTACTTC.

The chain links TRBV12-3 or TRBV12-4 to TRBJ2-1; 7 positions agree with TRBD2. The V segment lost 3 bases and the J segment 3 bases; nucleotides outside the gene matches: 5. This CDR3 contains 15 residues. CDR3 residues: CASSFAGVLYNEQFF. As DNA, the CDR3 is TGTGCCAGCAGTTTCGCGGGAGTCCTCTACAATGAGCAGTTCTTC.

In this sample, this clonotype turned up many times. V gene TRBV2 combines with J gene TRBJ1-4; D is undetermined. Germline V gene data show CDR1 as SNHLY and CDR2 as FYNNEI. Trimming took 10 bases from V and 2 from J, leaving 11 bases between them. This CDR3 has 13 amino acids. For the CDR3, the DNA is TGTGCCACCTCCGGTGTCACTAATGAAAAACTGTTTTTT. Protein: CATSGVTNEKLFF.

The CDR3 loop reads CASSEVWSGNTIYF. CDR3 in DNA: TGTGCCAGCAGTGAAGTCTGGTCCGGAAACACCATATATTTT. V gene TRBV6-1 combines with J gene TRBJ1-3; D ambiguous. Germline values: CDR1 MNHNS, CDR2 SASEGT. The CDR3 has 14 residues. V was pared by 1 base and J by 4 bases, with 8 bases between.

This clonotype was counted only a few times. J is TRBJ2-7 and V is TRBV6-2 or TRBV6-3; TRBD2 matches at 14 bases. V dropped 0 bases and J dropped 3; count of bases not matched to a gene: 10. The CDR3 spans 19 residues. Per the germline V gene, CDR1 is MNHEY and CDR2 is SVGEGT. Written as DNA, the CDR3 is TGTGCCAGCAGTTACTCTTCCGGGACTAGCGGGAGTAATTACTACGAGCAGTACTTC. This codes for CASSYSSGTSGSNYYEQYF.

The chain couples TRBV4-1 to TRBJ2-1; 9 bases are a match to TRBD2. V was pared by 6 bases and J by 4 bases, with 16 bases of the junction left unmatched. From germline, CDR1 is MGHRA and CDR2 YSYEKL. This CDR3 has 18 amino acids. The CDR3 protein is CASSSLAGAEPLYNEQFF. DNA of the CDR3: TGCGCCAGCAGTTCACTAGCGGGCGCCGAACCCTTATACAATGAGCAGTTCTTC.

This clonotype showed up many times. The chain has TRBV7-2 and TRBJ1-2; 8 bases line up with TRBD1. The CDR3 length is 13 residues. Trimming took 5 bases from V and 7 from J; bases not matched to a gene: 6. Germline V gene sequence: CDR1 SGHTA, CDR2 FQGNSA. In DNA, the CDR3 is TGTGCCAGCAGCCTAGGACAGGGCAGTGGCTACACCTTC. It is translated as CASSLGQGSGYTF. The variable domain in full, with the rest retrieved from reference TRBV7-2 and TRBJ1-2, is GAGVSQSPSNKVTEKGKDVELRCDPISGHTALYWYRQSLGQGLEFLIYFQGNSAPDKSGLPSDRFSAERTGGSVSTLTIQRTQQEDSAVYLCASSLGQGSGYTFGSGTRLTVV.

This clonotype was seen ten or more times. The chain links TRBV6-1 to TRBJ1-5; the match to TRBD1 covers 8 bases. Germline V gives CDR1 MNHNS, CDR2 SASEGT. V trimming: 3 bases; J trimming: 2 bases; junction bases outside the gene matches: 3. The CDR3 covers 15 residues. The CDR3 spells CASSEETGGNQPQHF. The CDR3 bases are TGTGCCAGCAGTGAGGAGACAGGGGGCAATCAGCCCCAGCATTTT.

The CDR3, as DNA: TGTGCCAGCAGCTTTGGACAGCCCGGGGGAAACACCGGGGAGCTGTTTTTT. As protein: CASSFGQPGGNTGELFF. V gene TRBV6-1 combines with J gene TRBJ2-2; D is possibly TRBD1 or TRBD2 (6 bases each). The CDR3 consists of 17 residues. Germline V gives CDR1 MNHNS, CDR2 SASEGT. The ends were cut back, 6 bases at V and 2 bases at J, with 19 bases in the middle.